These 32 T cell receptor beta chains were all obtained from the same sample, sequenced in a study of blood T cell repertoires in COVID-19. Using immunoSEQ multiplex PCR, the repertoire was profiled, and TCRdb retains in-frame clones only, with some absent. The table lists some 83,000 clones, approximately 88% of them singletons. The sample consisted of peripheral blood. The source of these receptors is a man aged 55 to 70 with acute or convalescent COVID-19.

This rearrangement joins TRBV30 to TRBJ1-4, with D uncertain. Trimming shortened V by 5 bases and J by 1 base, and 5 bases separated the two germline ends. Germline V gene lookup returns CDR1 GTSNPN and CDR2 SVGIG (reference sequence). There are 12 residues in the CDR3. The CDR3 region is CAWARTNEKLFF. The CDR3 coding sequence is TGTGCCTGGGCCCGAACTAATGAAAAACTGTTTTTT.

CDR3 sequence reads: CASSLKLGGEAFF. CDR3 coding DNA: TGTGCCAGCAGCCTTAAGTTGGGGGGAGAGGCTTTCTTT. V is TRBV14 and J is TRBJ1-1; a possible D gene is TRBD1 (5 bases). Germline V lookup: CDR1 SGHDN, CDR2 FVKESK. The CDR3 extends over 13 amino acids. Trimming took 4 bases from V and 11 from J, leaving 17 bases between them. The whole variable domain, remainder taken from reference TRBV14 and TRBJ1-1, is EAGVTQFPSHSVIEKGQTVTLRCDPISGHDNLYWYRRVMGKEIKFLLHFVKESKQDESGMPNNRFLAERTGGTYSTLKVQPAELEDSGVYFCASSLKLGGEAFFGQGTRLTVV.

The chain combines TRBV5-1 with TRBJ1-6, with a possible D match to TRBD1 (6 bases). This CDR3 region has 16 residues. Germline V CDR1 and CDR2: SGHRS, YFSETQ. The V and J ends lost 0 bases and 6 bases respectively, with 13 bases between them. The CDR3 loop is CASSLAVTGTNSPLHF. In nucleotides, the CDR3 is TGCGCCAGCAGCTTGGCCGTGACAGGAACTAATTCACCCCTCCACTTT.

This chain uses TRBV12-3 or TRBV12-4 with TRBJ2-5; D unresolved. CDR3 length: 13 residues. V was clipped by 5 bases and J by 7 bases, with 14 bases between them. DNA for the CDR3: TGTGCCAGCAGTATCGCCCCCTCGGGGACCCAGTACTTC. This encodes CASSIAPSGTQYF.

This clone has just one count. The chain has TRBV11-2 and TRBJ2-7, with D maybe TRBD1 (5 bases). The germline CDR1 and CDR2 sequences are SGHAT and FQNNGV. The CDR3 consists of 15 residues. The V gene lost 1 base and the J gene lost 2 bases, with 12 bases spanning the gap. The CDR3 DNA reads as TGTGCCAGCAGCTTAGTTCGACAGCCAACCTACGAGCAGTACTTC. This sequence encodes CASSLVRQPTYEQYF.

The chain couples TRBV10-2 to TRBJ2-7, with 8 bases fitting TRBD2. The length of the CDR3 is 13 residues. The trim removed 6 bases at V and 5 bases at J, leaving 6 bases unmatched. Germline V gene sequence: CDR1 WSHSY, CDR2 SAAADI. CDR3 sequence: CASSLGLDDEQYF. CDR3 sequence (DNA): TGCGCCAGCAGCCTGGGACTAGACGACGAGCAGTACTTC.

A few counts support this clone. The CDR3 reads CASSLFSRGTIHGYTF. The CDR3 nucleotides read TGTGCCAGCAGCTTATTCTCCCGCGGCACAATACATGGCTACACCTTC. This chain links TRBV13 with TRBJ1-2; D remains ambiguous. The germline V gene has CDR1 PRHDT and CDR2 FYEKMQ (reference sequence). The V and J ends lost 2 bases and 6 bases respectively, with 19 bases between them. This CDR3 comprises 16 residues.

CDR3 DNA sequence: TGTGCCACCAGTGACAGAACAGGGGGGAACACTGAAGCTTTCTTT. Translation gives CATSDRTGGNTEAFF. The chain is built from TRBV24-1 and TRBJ1-1, with TRBD1 matching over 8 bases. Trimming cost V 4 bases and J 1 base; bases outside gene matches: 4. This CDR3 region has 15 residues. The germline V gene encodes CDR1 KGHDR and CDR2 SFDVKD.

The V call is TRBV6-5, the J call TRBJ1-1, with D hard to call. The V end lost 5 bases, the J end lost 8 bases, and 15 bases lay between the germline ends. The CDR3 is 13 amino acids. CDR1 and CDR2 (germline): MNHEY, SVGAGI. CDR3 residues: CASSLGRPGEAFF. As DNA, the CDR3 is TGTGCCAGCAGTCTAGGTCGCCCTGGGGAAGCTTTCTTT.

CDR3 protein: CASSPPGDYGYTF. CDR3 nucleotide sequence: TGTGCCAGCAGCCCTCCAGGTGATTATGGCTACACCTTC. The V call is TRBV3-1 (or the pseudogene TRBV3-2), the J call TRBJ1-2; D is undetermined. The CDR3 totals 13 residues. Germline values: CDR1 LGHDT, CDR2 YNNKEL (reference sequence). Deletions cut 4 bases from V and 5 bases from J, with 11 bases between.

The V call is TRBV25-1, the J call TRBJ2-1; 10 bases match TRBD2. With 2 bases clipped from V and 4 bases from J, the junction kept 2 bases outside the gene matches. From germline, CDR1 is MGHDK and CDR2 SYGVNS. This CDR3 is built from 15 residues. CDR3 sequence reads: CASSEGLAAYNEQFF. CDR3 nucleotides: TGTGCCAGCAGTGAAGGACTAGCGGCTTACAATGAGCAGTTCTTC.

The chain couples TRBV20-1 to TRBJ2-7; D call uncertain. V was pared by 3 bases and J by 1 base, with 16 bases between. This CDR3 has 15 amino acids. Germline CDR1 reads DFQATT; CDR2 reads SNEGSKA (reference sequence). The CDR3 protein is CSASDVAGLSYEQYF. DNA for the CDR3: TGCAGTGCTAGTGATGTAGCCGGCCTTTCCTACGAGCAGTACTTC.

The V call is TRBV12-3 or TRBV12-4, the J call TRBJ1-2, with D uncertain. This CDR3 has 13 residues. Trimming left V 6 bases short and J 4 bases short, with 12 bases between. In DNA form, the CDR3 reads TGTGCCAGCAGACCTCAGGCGGGCTATGGCTACACCTTC. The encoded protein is CASRPQAGYGYTF.

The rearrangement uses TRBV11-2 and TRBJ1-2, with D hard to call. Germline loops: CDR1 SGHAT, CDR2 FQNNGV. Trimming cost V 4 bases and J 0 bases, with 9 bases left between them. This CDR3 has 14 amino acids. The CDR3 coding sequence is TGTGCCAGCAGCTCACAGCTTTCTAACTATGGCTACACCTTC. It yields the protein CASSSQLSNYGYTF. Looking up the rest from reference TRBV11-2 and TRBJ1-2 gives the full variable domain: EAGVAQSPRYKIIEKRQSVAFWCNPISGHATLYWYQQILGQGPKLLIQFQNNGVVDDSQLPKDRFSAERLKGVDSTLKIQPAKLEDSAVYLCASSSQLSNYGYTFGSGTRLTVV.

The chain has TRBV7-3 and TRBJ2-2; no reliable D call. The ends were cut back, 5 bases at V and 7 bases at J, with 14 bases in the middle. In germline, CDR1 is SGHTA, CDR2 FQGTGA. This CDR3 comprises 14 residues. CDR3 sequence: CASSRFIVGGELFF. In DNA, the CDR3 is TGTGCCAGCAGCCGATTCATAGTCGGCGGGGAGCTGTTTTTT.

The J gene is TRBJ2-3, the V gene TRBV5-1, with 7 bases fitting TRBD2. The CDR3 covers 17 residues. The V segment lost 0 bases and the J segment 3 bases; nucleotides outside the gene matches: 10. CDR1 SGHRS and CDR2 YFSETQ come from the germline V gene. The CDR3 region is CASSLGASGAGTDTQYF. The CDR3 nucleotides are TGCGCCAGCAGCTTGGGCGCTAGCGGAGCTGGGACAGATACGCAGTATTTT.

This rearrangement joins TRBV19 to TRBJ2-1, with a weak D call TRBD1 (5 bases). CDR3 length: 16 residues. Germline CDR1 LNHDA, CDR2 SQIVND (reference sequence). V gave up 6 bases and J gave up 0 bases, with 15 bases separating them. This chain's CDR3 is CASRNRETGSYNEQFF. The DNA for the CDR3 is TGTGCCAGTAGGAACAGAGAAACAGGCTCCTACAATGAGCAGTTCTTC.

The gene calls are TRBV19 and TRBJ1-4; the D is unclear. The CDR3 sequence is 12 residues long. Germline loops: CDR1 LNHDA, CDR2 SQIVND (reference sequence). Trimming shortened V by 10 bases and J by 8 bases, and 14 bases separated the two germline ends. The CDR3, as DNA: TGTGCCACCGGCGGGGTTGGGGAAAAACTGTTTTTT. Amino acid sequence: CATGGVGEKLFF.

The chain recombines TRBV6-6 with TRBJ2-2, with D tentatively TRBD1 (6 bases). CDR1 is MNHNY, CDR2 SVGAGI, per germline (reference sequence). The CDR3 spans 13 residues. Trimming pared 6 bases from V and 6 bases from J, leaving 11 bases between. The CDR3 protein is CASSPGQSGELFF. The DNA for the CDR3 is TGTGCCAGCAGCCCTGGACAGTCCGGGGAGCTGTTTTTT.

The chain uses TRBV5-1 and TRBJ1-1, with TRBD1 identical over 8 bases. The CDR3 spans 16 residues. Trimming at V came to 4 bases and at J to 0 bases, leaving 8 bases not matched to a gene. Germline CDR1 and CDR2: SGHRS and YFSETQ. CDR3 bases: TGCGCCAGCAGCCCAAGACAGGGGACGCTGAACACTGAAGCTTTCTTT. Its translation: CASSPRQGTLNTEAFF.

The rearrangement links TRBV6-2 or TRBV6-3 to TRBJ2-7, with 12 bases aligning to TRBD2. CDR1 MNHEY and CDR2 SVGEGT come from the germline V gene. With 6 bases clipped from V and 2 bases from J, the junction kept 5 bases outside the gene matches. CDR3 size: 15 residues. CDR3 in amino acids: CASSRSSGGAYEQYF. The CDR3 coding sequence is TGTGCCAGCAGCCGGTCTAGCGGGGGGGCCTACGAGCAGTACTTC.

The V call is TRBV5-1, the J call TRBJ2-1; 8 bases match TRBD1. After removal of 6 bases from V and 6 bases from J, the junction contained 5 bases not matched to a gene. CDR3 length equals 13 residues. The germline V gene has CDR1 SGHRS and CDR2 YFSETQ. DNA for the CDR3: TGCGCCAGCAAAATCACAGGGGGCAATGAGCAGTTCTTC. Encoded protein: CASKITGGNEQFF.

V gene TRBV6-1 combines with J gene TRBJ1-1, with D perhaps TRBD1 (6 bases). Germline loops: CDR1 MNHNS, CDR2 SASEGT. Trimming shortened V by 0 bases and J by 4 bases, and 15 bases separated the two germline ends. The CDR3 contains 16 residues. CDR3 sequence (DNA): TGTGCCAGCAGTGAAGCCCTGACAGGTGTGATCACTGAAGCTTTCTTT. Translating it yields CASSEALTGVITEAFF.

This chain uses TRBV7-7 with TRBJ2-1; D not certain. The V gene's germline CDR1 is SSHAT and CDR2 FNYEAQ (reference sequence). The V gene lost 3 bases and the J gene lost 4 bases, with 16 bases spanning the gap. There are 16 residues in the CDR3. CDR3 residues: CASSFPNFGEYNEQFF. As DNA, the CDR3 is TGTGCCAGCAGCTTCCCGAACTTCGGTGAATACAATGAGCAGTTCTTC.

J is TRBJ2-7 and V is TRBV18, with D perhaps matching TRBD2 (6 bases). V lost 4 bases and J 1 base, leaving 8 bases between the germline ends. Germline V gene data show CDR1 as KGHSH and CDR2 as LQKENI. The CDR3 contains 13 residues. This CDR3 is CASSRGISYEQYF. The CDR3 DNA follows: TGTGCCAGCTCACGCGGGATTTCCTACGAGCAGTACTTC. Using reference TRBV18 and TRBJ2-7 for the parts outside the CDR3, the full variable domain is NAGVMQNPRHLVRRRGQEARLRCSPMKGHSHVYWYRQLPEEGLKFMVYLQKENIIDESGMPKERFSAEFPKEGPSILRIQQVVRGDSAAYFCASSRGISYEQYFGPGTRLTVT.

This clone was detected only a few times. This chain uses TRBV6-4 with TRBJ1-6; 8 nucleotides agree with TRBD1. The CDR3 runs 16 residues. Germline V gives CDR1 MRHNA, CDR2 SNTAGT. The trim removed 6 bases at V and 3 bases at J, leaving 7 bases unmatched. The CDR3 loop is CASRDTDRDYNSPLHF. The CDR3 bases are TGTGCCAGCAGGGACACGGACAGGGACTATAATTCACCCCTCCACTTT.

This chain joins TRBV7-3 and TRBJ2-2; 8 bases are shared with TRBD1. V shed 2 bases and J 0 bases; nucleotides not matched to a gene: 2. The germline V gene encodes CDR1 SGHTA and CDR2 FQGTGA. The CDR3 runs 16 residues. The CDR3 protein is CASSLGGQANTGELFF. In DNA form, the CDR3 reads TGTGCCAGCAGCTTAGGGGGACAGGCGAACACCGGGGAGCTGTTTTTT. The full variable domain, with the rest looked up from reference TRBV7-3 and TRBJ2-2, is GAGVSQTPSNKVTEKGKYVELRCDPISGHTALYWYRQSLGQGPEFLIYFQGTGAADDSGLPNDRFFAVRPEGSVSTLKIQRTERGDSAVYLCASSLGGQANTGELFFGEGSRLTVL.

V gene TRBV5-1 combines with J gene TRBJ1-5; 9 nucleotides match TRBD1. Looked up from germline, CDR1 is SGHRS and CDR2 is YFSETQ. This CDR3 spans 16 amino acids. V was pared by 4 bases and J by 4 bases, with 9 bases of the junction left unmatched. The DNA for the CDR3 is TGCGCCAGCAGCCTAGGGACAGGGCTGGAAAATCAGCCCCAGCATTTT. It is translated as CASSLGTGLENQPQHF.

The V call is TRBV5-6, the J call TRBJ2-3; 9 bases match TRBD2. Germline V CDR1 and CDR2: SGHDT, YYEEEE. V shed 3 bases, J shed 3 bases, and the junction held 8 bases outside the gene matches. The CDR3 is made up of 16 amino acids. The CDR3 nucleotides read TGTGCCAGCAGCTGGCCTCTAGCGGGGTCAACAGATACGCAGTATTTT. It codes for CASSWPLAGSTDTQYF.

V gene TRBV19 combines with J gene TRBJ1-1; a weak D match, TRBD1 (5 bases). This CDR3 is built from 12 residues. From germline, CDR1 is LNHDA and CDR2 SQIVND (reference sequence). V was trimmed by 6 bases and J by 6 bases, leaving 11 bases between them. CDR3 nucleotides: TGTGCCAGTAGCCTTCAGGGATCTGAAGCTTTCTTT. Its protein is CASSLQGSEAFF.

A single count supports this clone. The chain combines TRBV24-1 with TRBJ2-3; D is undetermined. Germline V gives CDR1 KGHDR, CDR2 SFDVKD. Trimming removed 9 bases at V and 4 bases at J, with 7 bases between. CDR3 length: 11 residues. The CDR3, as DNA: TGTGCCACCTCCACGGCAGATACGCAGTATTTT. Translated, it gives CATSTADTQYF.

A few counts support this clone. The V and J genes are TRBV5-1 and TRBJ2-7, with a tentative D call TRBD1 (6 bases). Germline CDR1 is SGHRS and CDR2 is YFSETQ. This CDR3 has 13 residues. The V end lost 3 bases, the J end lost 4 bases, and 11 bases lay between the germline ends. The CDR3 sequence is CASSYRVGYEQYF. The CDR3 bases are TGCGCCAGCAGCTACAGGGTTGGGTACGAGCAGTACTTC.